A selection of T cell receptor beta chains follows, all from one sample in a study of cytomegalovirus exposure and HLA in healthy donors. TCRdb's table, derived via immunoSEQ multiplex PCR, lists solely in-frame clones and lacks some. The sample records some 200,000 clones, approximately 88% being singletons. What was sequenced was PBMCs. The receptors derive from a woman aged 50 to 65 in good health and CMV-seropositive. The conserved cysteine and the conserved F or W are not part of the CDR3 here. Each record gives: D gene, V gene, J gene, CDR3 protein. D genes are given only for firm matches.

D gene: TRBD2; V gene: TRBV7-9; J gene: TRBJ2-5; CDR3 protein: ASSNTRGAQETQY
D gene: .; V gene: TRBV6-6; J gene: TRBJ1-1; CDR3 protein: ASSYSRGAEAF
D gene: TRBD2; V gene: TRBV4-3; J gene: TRBJ2-1; CDR3 protein: ASSQDRTSGGLNEQF
D gene: TRBD1; V gene: TRBV7-9; J gene: TRBJ2-7; CDR3 protein: ASSLVGQGTYEQY
D gene: TRBD1; V gene: TRBV6-4; J gene: TRBJ2-7; CDR3 protein: ASSDYPGQGTYEQY
D gene: TRBD1; V gene: TRBV27; J gene: TRBJ1-2; CDR3 protein: ASSVRQGLSPYGYT
D gene: .; V gene: TRBV18; J gene: TRBJ2-5; CDR3 protein: ASSPGRRGETQY
D gene: .; V gene: TRBV19; J gene: TRBJ1-6; CDR3 protein: ASSIVGRVDSPLH
D gene: .; V gene: TRBV4-3; J gene: TRBJ2-1; CDR3 protein: ASSLWGGYNEQF
D gene: TRBD1; V gene: TRBV5-6; J gene: TRBJ2-3; CDR3 protein: ASSRNGQDRPDTQY